A few counts support the clone carrying this T cell receptor beta chain. This record comes from a study of blood T cell repertoires in COVID-19. Study information: Samples taken during acute and convalescent COVID-19 were collected in the United States, Italy and Spain. Nucleic acid was either cDNA or gDNA, and it came from T cells, B-cell-depleted T cells, or PBMCs.

Germline trimming cut 8 bases from V and 6 bases from J; bases unmatched to any gene: 17. Germline V lookup: CDR1 MDHEN, CDR2 SYDVKM. This CDR3 contains 17 residues. Source study methods: Nucleated cell counts were estimated from reference gene primer amplification. Some clones are missing from TCRdb's copy, which holds only in-frame ones; the method was immunoSEQ multiplex PCR. V, J and clone size derive from that table, while D and trimming were established from the DNA sequence. The sample holds around 50,000 clones, about 90% seen once. This sequence joins TRBV28 and TRBJ2-2; the match to TRBD1 covers 8 bases. The sequence was collected from a man in his fifties or sixties with acute or convalescent COVID-19. The sequencing input was peripheral blood. CDR3 loop: CASALPVGQGASGELFF. In DNA form, the CDR3 reads TGTGCCAGCGCCCTCCCTGTCGGACAGGGAGCGTCCGGGGAGCTGTTTTTT.